The rows below give T cell receptor beta chains drawn from one sample of a study of blood T cell repertoires in COVID-19. TCRdb keeps only in-frame clones here, not all; method: immunoSEQ multiplex PCR. The sample holds about 250,000 clones, 88% seen once. Sequencing used peripheral blood. The receptors were gathered from a woman in her 40s who had recovered from COVID-19. The CDR3 runs from the conserved cysteine through the conserved F or W. Fields, in order: CDR3 DNA, CDR3 protein, V gene, D gene, clone size, J gene. D genes are given only for firm matches. Not every row has a clone size; where given, it reads once, few, many or a size class.

CDR3 DNA: TGCGCCAGCAGCCCGCCGGGAGTTAACTATGGCTACACCTTC
CDR3 protein: CASSPPGVNYGYTF
V gene: TRBV5-1
D gene: .
clone size: once
J gene: TRBJ1-2

CDR3 DNA: TGTGCCACCAGTGGCGGGGGGCTCTATGGCTACACCTTC
CDR3 protein: CATSGGGLYGYTF
V gene: TRBV24-1
D gene: .
clone size: .
J gene: TRBJ1-2

CDR3 DNA: TGTGCCAGCAGTTCCGCGACTAGCGGGGGGCCAGGGGAGCAGTTCTTC
CDR3 protein: CASSSATSGGPGEQFF
V gene: TRBV6-5
D gene: TRBD2
clone size: .
J gene: TRBJ2-1

CDR3 DNA: TGTGCCAGCAGTTTAGCCGAGGAGGCTTTCTTT
CDR3 protein: CASSLAEEAFF
V gene: TRBV12-3/TRBV12-4
D gene: .
clone size: .
J gene: TRBJ1-1

CDR3 DNA: TGTGCCAGCAGCTTCAGACAGGGGGCGGCATACGAGCAGTACTTC
CDR3 protein: CASSFRQGAAYEQYF
V gene: TRBV7-9
D gene: TRBD1
clone size: .
J gene: TRBJ2-7

CDR3 DNA: TGTGCCACCAGTGAGCCCTGGACAGTAATAAGGACTGAAGCTTTCTTT
CDR3 protein: CATSEPWTVIRTEAFF
V gene: TRBV24-1
D gene: .
clone size: once
J gene: TRBJ1-1

CDR3 DNA: TGTGCCAGCAGCTTAGGACCCAGCGGGAGAGACACCGGGGAGCTGTTTTTT
CDR3 protein: CASSLGPSGRDTGELFF
V gene: TRBV11-3
D gene: TRBD2
clone size: .
J gene: TRBJ2-2

CDR3 DNA: TGTGCCAGCAGTGACGGACAGGGTCCCACTGAAGCTTTCTTT
CDR3 protein: CASSDGQGPTEAFF
V gene: TRBV27
D gene: TRBD1
clone size: .
J gene: TRBJ1-1

CDR3 DNA: TGCAGCGGGACATCTAACTATGGCTACACCTTC
CDR3 protein: CSGTSNYGYTF
V gene: TRBV29-1
D gene: .
clone size: .
J gene: TRBJ1-2

CDR3 DNA: TGTGCCAGCAGCTTAATCACAGCAGATACGCAGTATTTT
CDR3 protein: CASSLITADTQYF
V gene: TRBV13
D gene: .
clone size: .
J gene: TRBJ2-3

CDR3 DNA: TGTGCCAGCAGCTTCCCCCTCACCTGGGGAGTGAACACTGAAGCTTTCTTT
CDR3 protein: CASSFPLTWGVNTEAFF
V gene: TRBV7-2
D gene: .
clone size: .
J gene: TRBJ1-1

CDR3 DNA: TGTGCCAGAAGCTTGCGGACAGGGGAGGGCACTGAAGCTTTCTTT
CDR3 protein: CARSLRTGEGTEAFF
V gene: TRBV5-3
D gene: TRBD1
clone size: .
J gene: TRBJ1-1

CDR3 DNA: TGTGCCAGCAGCTTAGATAAGGGGGGGGTCTACGAGCAGTACTTC
CDR3 protein: CASSLDKGGVYEQYF
V gene: TRBV7-2
D gene: .
clone size: .
J gene: TRBJ2-7

CDR3 DNA: TGTGCCAGCAGTTACAACGCACCCGGGAAAGCTTTCTTT
CDR3 protein: CASSYNAPGKAFF
V gene: TRBV6-2/TRBV6-3
D gene: .
clone size: .
J gene: TRBJ1-1

CDR3 DNA: TGTGCCTGGACGCGGACAGGGTGGGAAAAACTGTTTTTT
CDR3 protein: CAWTRTGWEKLFF
V gene: TRBV30
D gene: TRBD1
clone size: .
J gene: TRBJ1-4

CDR3 DNA: TGTGCCAGCAGCATCACTGGACAGACTTACGAGCAGTACTTC
CDR3 protein: CASSITGQTYEQYF
V gene: TRBV13
D gene: .
clone size: .
J gene: TRBJ2-7

CDR3 DNA: TGTGCCAGCAGCCGAACAGTTGAAAAACTGTTTTTT
CDR3 protein: CASSRTVEKLFF
V gene: TRBV3-1/TRBV3-2
D gene: .
clone size: .
J gene: TRBJ1-4

CDR3 DNA: TGTGCCAGCAGCCAAGATGCGGGACAGGGGTCCAATGAGCAGTTCTTC
CDR3 protein: CASSQDAGQGSNEQFF
V gene: TRBV4-2
D gene: TRBD1
clone size: .
J gene: TRBJ2-1

CDR3 DNA: TGTGCCAGCAGTTACCCTCAGCGGGAGAGGGGCGAGCAGTACTTC
CDR3 protein: CASSYPQRERGEQYF
V gene: TRBV6-6
D gene: TRBD2
clone size: .
J gene: TRBJ2-7

CDR3 DNA: TGTGCCAGCAGCTCAAGTGGGCGGGGGGACGGAGATACGCAGTATTTT
CDR3 protein: CASSSSGRGDGDTQYF
V gene: TRBV7-6
D gene: TRBD2
clone size: .
J gene: TRBJ2-3

CDR3 DNA: TGTGCCAGCAGCTTTGAGGGACTCGTCAATGAGCAGTTCTTC
CDR3 protein: CASSFEGLVNEQFF
V gene: TRBV11-3
D gene: .
clone size: .
J gene: TRBJ2-1

CDR3 DNA: TGTGCCACCAGTGATTCTTCGGGACTAGTCGGCAATGAGCAGTTCTTC
CDR3 protein: CATSDSSGLVGNEQFF
V gene: TRBV24-1
D gene: TRBD2
clone size: once
J gene: TRBJ2-1

CDR3 DNA: TGTGCCAGCAGCTTTATGTCCTCGGCAGGGAGGATCACTGAAGCTTTCTTT
CDR3 protein: CASSFMSSAGRITEAFF
V gene: TRBV5-5
D gene: .
clone size: .
J gene: TRBJ1-1

CDR3 DNA: TGTGCCACCAGCAGACCGACTAGCGGGGGGCTAAACCCCTTCGGCGAGCAGTACTTC
CDR3 protein: CATSRPTSGGLNPFGEQYF
V gene: TRBV15
D gene: TRBD2
clone size: .
J gene: TRBJ2-7

CDR3 DNA: TGTGCCAGCAGCCCTCGCACAGGGCTTGTGGAGACCCAGTACTTC
CDR3 protein: CASSPRTGLVETQYF
V gene: TRBV3-1/TRBV3-2
D gene: .
clone size: .
J gene: TRBJ2-5

CDR3 DNA: TGTGCCTGGAGGATACAGGGGTTTAATCAGCCCCAGCATTTT
CDR3 protein: CAWRIQGFNQPQHF
V gene: TRBV30
D gene: TRBD1
clone size: .
J gene: TRBJ1-5

CDR3 DNA: TGTGCCAGCAGCCCCCCCGATGCCGGACAGAACACCGGGGAGCTGTTTTTT
CDR3 protein: CASSPPDAGQNTGELFF
V gene: TRBV13
D gene: .
clone size: .
J gene: TRBJ2-2

CDR3 DNA: TGTGCCAGCAGCTTGTGGACTAGCCGGGCCCCATACGAGCAGTACTTC
CDR3 protein: CASSLWTSRAPYEQYF
V gene: TRBV7-2
D gene: TRBD2
clone size: .
J gene: TRBJ2-7

CDR3 DNA: TGCAGCGTTGATGGGCAGGGGCCTGGAAACACCATATATTTT
CDR3 protein: CSVDGQGPGNTIYF
V gene: TRBV29-1
D gene: .
clone size: .
J gene: TRBJ1-3

CDR3 DNA: TGTGCCAGCAGTACAGACAGGGGCTTCAACTATAATTCACCCCTCCACTTT
CDR3 protein: CASSTDRGFNYNSPLHF
V gene: TRBV28
D gene: TRBD1
clone size: .
J gene: TRBJ1-6

CDR3 DNA: TGTGCCACGCGGACAGGGGTGAACACTGAAGCTTTCTTT
CDR3 protein: CATRTGVNTEAFF
V gene: TRBV24-1
D gene: TRBD1
clone size: once
J gene: TRBJ1-1

CDR3 DNA: TGTGCCACCAGTGAACATAGCGGGCTCCGCACAGATACGCAGTATTTT
CDR3 protein: CATSEHSGLRTDTQYF
V gene: TRBV24-1
D gene: TRBD2
clone size: .
J gene: TRBJ2-3

CDR3 DNA: TGTGCCAGCAGTACCCTAGAGGACTACAATGAGCAGTTCTTC
CDR3 protein: CASSTLEDYNEQFF
V gene: TRBV25-1
D gene: .
clone size: .
J gene: TRBJ2-1

CDR3 DNA: TGTGCCAGCAGTTCCGGGACAGGGTTCCCCCATGGCTACACCTTC
CDR3 protein: CASSSGTGFPHGYTF
V gene: TRBV28
D gene: TRBD1
clone size: .
J gene: TRBJ1-2

CDR3 DNA: TGTGCCAGTTCGCGGGGGACAGGAGTTTCTGGGGCCAACGTCCTGACTTTC
CDR3 protein: CASSRGTGVSGANVLTF
V gene: TRBV19
D gene: .
clone size: .
J gene: TRBJ2-6

CDR3 DNA: TGTGCCAGCAGTTACTCGATGGGAACAGGGGGCGTCTATGGCTACACCTTC
CDR3 protein: CASSYSMGTGGVYGYTF
V gene: TRBV6-2/TRBV6-3
D gene: TRBD1
clone size: .
J gene: TRBJ1-2

CDR3 DNA: TGTGCCAGCAGCTTGGACAGTACTAGCACAGATACGCAGTATTTT
CDR3 protein: CASSLDSTSTDTQYF
V gene: TRBV5-5
D gene: .
clone size: .
J gene: TRBJ2-3

CDR3 DNA: TGTGCCAGCAGCTTAGAGTGGGCAGGGGCACGGAACACTGAAGCTTTCTTT
CDR3 protein: CASSLEWAGARNTEAFF
V gene: TRBV7-8
D gene: .
clone size: .
J gene: TRBJ1-1

CDR3 DNA: TGTGCCAGCAGCCTCTCTGGAAACACCATATATTTT
CDR3 protein: CASSLSGNTIYF
V gene: TRBV7-9
D gene: .
clone size: .
J gene: TRBJ1-3

CDR3 DNA: TGTGCCAGCTCACTCTCCGGGACAGGGGGCGACGAGCAGTACTTC
CDR3 protein: CASSLSGTGGDEQYF
V gene: TRBV18
D gene: TRBD1
clone size: .
J gene: TRBJ2-7

CDR3 DNA: TGTGCCAGCAGCTTGGTGAGGGCCCAGACGGAAAAACTGTTTTTT
CDR3 protein: CASSLVRAQTEKLFF
V gene: TRBV5-6
D gene: .
clone size: once
J gene: TRBJ1-4

CDR3 DNA: TGTGCCAGCAGTTTAAGACTAGCGGGACTCTACGAGCAGTACTTC
CDR3 protein: CASSLRLAGLYEQYF
V gene: TRBV27
D gene: TRBD2
clone size: .
J gene: TRBJ2-7

CDR3 DNA: TGCGCCAGCAACCGGGACACCTCCAACTACGAGCAGTACTTC
CDR3 protein: CASNRDTSNYEQYF
V gene: TRBV5-1
D gene: .
clone size: .
J gene: TRBJ2-7

CDR3 DNA: TGTGCCAGCCAAGGGGAACAGACCTATGGCTACACCTTC
CDR3 protein: CASQGEQTYGYTF
V gene: TRBV7-9
D gene: .
clone size: .
J gene: TRBJ1-2

CDR3 DNA: TGTGCCAGCAGTCTTACACGGGAAAATAACTATGGCTACACCTTC
CDR3 protein: CASSLTRENNYGYTF
V gene: TRBV7-2
D gene: .
clone size: .
J gene: TRBJ1-2

CDR3 DNA: TGCGCCAGCAGCTTTTGGACAGGCCAAGAGACCCAGTACTTC
CDR3 protein: CASSFWTGQETQYF
V gene: TRBV5-1
D gene: TRBD1
clone size: .
J gene: TRBJ2-5

CDR3 DNA: TGTGCCAGTAGTATAGTATTGGGGACATCAAGCAATCAGCCCCAGCATTTT
CDR3 protein: CASSIVLGTSSNQPQHF
V gene: TRBV19
D gene: .
clone size: .
J gene: TRBJ1-5

CDR3 DNA: TGTGCCAGTAGTATCTGGACTAGCGGGGGGTCTGATACGCAGTATTTT
CDR3 protein: CASSIWTSGGSDTQYF
V gene: TRBV19
D gene: TRBD2
clone size: .
J gene: TRBJ2-3

CDR3 DNA: TGTGCCAGCAGCTTAGCCAGCGGGGGGAGGGGAAACATTCAGTACTTC
CDR3 protein: CASSLASGGRGNIQYF
V gene: TRBV11-2
D gene: TRBD2
clone size: .
J gene: TRBJ2-4

CDR3 DNA: TGTGCCAGTAGTAAGAGGACAGGGGGCCCCACAGATACGCAGTATTTT
CDR3 protein: CASSKRTGGPTDTQYF
V gene: TRBV19
D gene: TRBD1
clone size: .
J gene: TRBJ2-3

CDR3 DNA: TGTGCCAGCAGCCCCCGACAGGGCCCGGCTAATGAAAAACTGTTTTTT
CDR3 protein: CASSPRQGPANEKLFF
V gene: TRBV7-6
D gene: TRBD1
clone size: .
J gene: TRBJ1-4

CDR3 DNA: TGTGCCACCAGTGACCCTAGCGGACAGAGTGGCTACACCTTC
CDR3 protein: CATSDPSGQSGYTF
V gene: TRBV24-1
D gene: .
clone size: .
J gene: TRBJ1-2